The present T cell receptor beta chain was sequenced within a study of long-term antiretroviral therapy in people with HIV. Looking at the study overall: When the earliest samples were collected, ART was typically delayed until CD4 counts fell.

Trimming removed 0 bases at V and 1 base at J, with 11 bases between. This CDR3 contains 15 residues. Germline loops: CDR1 SGDLS, CDR2 YYNGEE. To note about this clone: Its antigen is unidentified.

The assay used was immunoSEQ (version v3.0), run at survey level. Per-sample targets for sequencing were roughly 35,000-50,000 T-cell genomes. Libraries were prepared by immunoSEQ multiplex PCR; TCRdb keeps only in-frame clonotypes and omits some of them. Of around 43,000 clones in the sample, roughly 93% are singletons; the top ten hold approximately 2.2%. Study findings and constraints: Participants lacked recorded data on ART adherence, viral resistance or therapy changes. The study found narrower CDR3 length ranges in HIV repertoires than in controls.

The specimen comprised unsorted PBMCs, sampled 9 to 9.5 years after starting antiretroviral therapy. The chain couples TRBV9 to TRBJ2-7; D is perhaps TRBD2 (6 bases). This TCR derives from a man between 25 and 39 years old with HIV. This chain's CDR3 is CASSVDAGNSYEQYF. CDR3 sequence (DNA): TGTGCCAGCAGCGTAGACGCGGGGAATTCCTACGAGCAGTACTTC. The full variable domain, with the rest looked up from reference TRBV9 and TRBJ2-7, is DSGVTQTPKHLITATGQRVTLRCSPRSGDLSVYWYQQSLDQGLQFLIQYYNGEERAKGNILERFSAQQFPDLHSELNLSSLELGDSALYFCASSVDAGNSYEQYFGPGTRLTVT.